Sequencing of this T cell receptor (beta chain) was carried out in a study of tumor-infiltrating lymphocytes in primary liver carcinoma. Study summary: The patient group consisted of men and women aged 30 to 69 years. Whole-study findings and limits: Against blood, tumors held a significantly higher top-250-clone fraction (p = 0.039).

CDR1 is ENHRY, CDR2 SYGVKD, per germline. V lost 6 bases, J lost 14 bases, and 17 bases lay in between. The CDR3 sequence is 12 residues long. Both blood RNA, taken from unsorted whole blood, and germline DNA were extracted. Using a constant-region primer together with ProtoScript II reverse transcriptase, TCR beta cDNA was made from roughly 540 ng of total RNA. Three nested multiplex PCR rounds, a slightly modified ARM-PCR, produced the libraries for TCR beta. Each of the first two PCR rounds ran approximately 11 cycles with TRBV1-TRBV30 forward and C-beta reverse primers. From the multiplex PCR reads, TCRdb called clonotypes with MiXCR, one entry per CDR3 protein. The sample shows about 330,000 distinct CDR3 sequences, about 65% of them seen only once. Points on this clonotype: The antigen is not known. A much larger clone sits a single nucleotide away, making a read error possible.

The chain employs TRBV10-3 and TRBJ2-1; D might be TRBD1 (5 bases). This sequence originates from a middle-aged man with primary liver carcinoma and hepatitis B virus infection. Sequenced material: peripheral blood. The CDR3 region is CAISNSRAHEFF. In nucleotides, the CDR3 is TGTGCCATCAGCAATAGCAGGGCGCACGAGTTCTTC.